This T cell receptor beta chain comes out of a study of T-cell reconstitution after alpha-beta-depleted transplantation in children. The CDR3 has 13 residues. The V gene lost 3 bases and the J gene lost 2 bases, with 8 bases spanning the gap. CDR1 and CDR2 from the germline V gene are SGHRS and YFSETQ. The authors prepared the TCRbeta library with unique molecular identifiers. TCRdb re-called the PCR reads through MiXCR, storing one row per CDR3 protein. The sample has about 610,000 distinct CDR3 sequences, roughly a tenth seen once; the top ten hold roughly 3.9%. This clonotype was seen a few times. The specimen was PBMCs from the stem cell graft donor, collected from the stem cell graft. The chain uses TRBV5-1 and TRBJ1-2, with D hard to call. This receptor was taken from a human donor who donated a stem cell graft to a child with acute myeloid leukemia. For the CDR3, the DNA is TGCGCCAGCAGCTCCAGTGACAACTATGGCTACACCTTC. Translated, it gives CASSSSDNYGYTF.